The 22 T cell receptor beta chains below come from one sample, sequenced in a study of Ad26.COV2.S vaccination and SARS-CoV-2 variants. Described treatment: around 19 received Ad26.COV2.S at low or high dose, single or two shots; about 5 received placebo; per-sample allocation not given. The study sampled participants on day 63 after the first vaccine or placebo injection. Libraries were prepared by immunoSEQ multiplex PCR; TCRdb keeps only in-frame clonotypes and omits some of them. The sample yields some 420,000 clones, roughly 88% seen once. The sequences come from peripheral blood, collected in a trial of Ad26.COV2.S vaccine versus placebo. Receptors were obtained from a person between 18 and 60 years old who received the Ad26.COV2.S COVID-19 vaccine or a placebo.

This clone has just one count. This rearrangement joins TRBV1 to TRBJ1-1. TRBV1 is termed a pseudogene. The CDR3 has 13 amino acids. The CDR3, as DNA: TGCACCAGCAGCCAAGATACCCGGGGAACGGCTTTCTTT. Translated: CTSSQDTRGTAFF.

This rearrangement joins TRBV6-1 to TRBJ1-6; D is perhaps TRBD1 (5 bases). V was pared by 1 base and J by 6 bases, with 7 bases between. The CDR3 extends over 14 amino acids. Germline V lookup: CDR1 MNHNS, CDR2 SASEGT. The chain's CDR3 is CASSEGGANSPLHF. The CDR3 DNA sequence: TGTGCCAGCAGTGAAGGAGGGGCTAATTCACCCCTCCACTTT.

The V call is TRBV7-9, the J call TRBJ2-7, with a weak D call TRBD2 (6 bases). Trimming left V 6 bases short and J 3 bases short, with 12 bases between. Germline CDR1 reads SEHNR; CDR2 reads FQNEAQ (reference sequence). CDR3 length equals 13 residues. As DNA, the CDR3 is TGTGCCAGCAGGCCGGACGGGAGCTACGAGCAGTACTTC. Its translation is CASRPDGSYEQYF. Full variable domain (missing parts from reference TRBV7-9 and TRBJ2-7): DTGVSQNPRHKITKRGQNVTFRCDPISEHNRLYWYRQTLGQGPEFLTYFQNEAQLEKSRLLSDRFSAERPKGSFSTLEIQRTEQGDSAMYLCASRPDGSYEQYFGPGTRLTVT.

The chain carries TRBV30 and TRBJ2-7; no clear D. The CDR3 length is 12 residues. Germline-derived CDR1 and CDR2 are GTSNPN and SVGIG (reference sequence). V was pared by 3 bases and J by 12 bases, with 18 bases between. As DNA, the CDR3 is TGTGCCTGGAGAACCGCGACGTTCTTTTGGTACTTC. Protein: CAWRTATFFWYF.

The chain combines TRBV6-5 with TRBJ2-7, with 7 bases that match TRBD1. The J segment lost 5 bases and the V segment lost 2 bases, leaving 9 bases of the junction unmatched. The CDR3 is 15 amino acids. Germline CDR1 reads MNHEY; CDR2 reads SVGAGI. CDR3 DNA: TGTGCCAGCAGTTACCGCGGACAGGCACCCCACGAGCAGTACTTC. Translating it yields CASSYRGQAPHEQYF.

V usage is TRBV9 and J usage is TRBJ2-3; 12 bases are shared with TRBD2. The V and J ends lost 2 bases and 2 bases, in that order; junction bases with no gene match: 6. The CDR3 is 17 residues long. Looked up from germline, CDR1 is SGDLS and CDR2 is YYNGEE. The CDR3 reads CASSVASGGDYTDTQYF. In nucleotides, the CDR3 is TGTGCCAGCAGCGTTGCTAGCGGGGGGGATTACACAGATACGCAGTATTTT.

The gene calls are TRBV5-5 and TRBJ2-7, with 10 bases lining up with TRBD1. The germline gives CDR1 SGHKS, CDR2 YYEKEE (reference sequence). V was pared by 4 bases and J by 0 bases, with 4 bases of the junction left unmatched. The CDR3 runs 15 residues. CDR3: CASSARDRGSYEQYF. CDR3 coding DNA: TGTGCCAGCAGCGCCCGGGACAGGGGCTCCTACGAGCAGTACTTC.

V and J are TRBV3-1 (or the pseudogene TRBV3-2) and TRBJ2-4; 12 bases align to TRBD2. The length of the CDR3 is 18 residues. V shed 0 bases and J 0 bases; nucleotides not matched to a gene: 3. Germline CDR1 reads LGHDT; CDR2 reads YNNKEL (reference sequence). CDR3 DNA: TGTGCCAGCAGCCAAGATTGGACTAGCGGGGTAGCCAAAAACATTCAGTACTTC. Its protein product is CASSQDWTSGVAKNIQYF.

The chain has TRBV28 and TRBJ1-3; no definite D call. Germline lookup yields CDR1 MDHEN and CDR2 SYDVKM. This CDR3 region has 15 residues. V was clipped by 2 bases and J by 1 base, with 9 bases between them. The CDR3 bases are TGTGCCAGCAGTTTAGTCTCCCTTTCTGGAAACACCATATATTTT. As protein: CASSLVSLSGNTIYF.

Only a few counts were recorded for this clone. Other DNA variants within this sample encode the same CDR3. The rearrangement links TRBV28 to TRBJ1-5; 7 bases line up with TRBD1. The CDR3 contains 12 residues. V was clipped by 7 bases and J by 4 bases; unmatched bases: 1. CDR1 is MDHEN, CDR2 SYDVKM, per germline. The CDR3 region has the DNA TGTGCCAGCACAGGGGGGAATCAGCCCCAGCATTTT. Its protein product is CASTGGNQPQHF.

The rearrangement joins TRBV6-4 to TRBJ1-2; D is unclear. The V end lost 8 bases, the J end lost 4 bases, and 8 bases lay between the germline ends. The CDR3 spans 11 residues. Germline CDR1 is MRHNA and CDR2 is SNTAGT. The CDR3 reads CASRAGYGYTF. The CDR3 DNA reads as TGTGCCAGCCGCGCAGGCTATGGCTACACCTTC.

The V call is TRBV27, the J call TRBJ2-3; 9 bases align to TRBD1. Germline loops: CDR1 MNHEY, CDR2 SMNVEV (reference sequence). V shed 6 bases and J 11 bases; nucleotides not matched to a gene: 6. CDR3 length: 12 amino acids. CDR3: CASRGTGPQQYF. The CDR3 DNA follows: TGTGCCAGCAGGGGGACAGGGCCTCAGCAGTATTTT.

The rearrangement uses TRBV12-3 or TRBV12-4 and TRBJ2-1; D is ambiguous. The germline V and J ends were trimmed by 7 bases and 4 bases, with 5 bases remaining between them. The length of the CDR3 is 11 residues. The CDR3 sequence is CASTRYNEQFF. The CDR3 DNA follows: TGTGCCAGCACTCGATACAATGAGCAGTTCTTC.

V and J are TRBV7-2 and TRBJ2-1; 10 positions agree with TRBD2. The CDR3 is 16 residues long. V dropped 4 bases and J dropped 9; count of bases not matched to a gene: 12. Germline CDR1 reads SGHTA; CDR2 reads FQGNSA. Here the CDR3 DNA reads TGTGCCAGCAGCTCATCCCTGAGCGGGGGGGCTCTTGAGCAGTTCTTC. Translation: CASSSSLSGGALEQFF.

This clone was seen once. The rearrangement joins TRBV12-3 or TRBV12-4 to TRBJ1-1; D might be TRBD1 (5 bases). V lost 7 bases and J 7 bases, leaving 16 bases between the germline ends. The length of the CDR3 is 13 residues. The CDR3 coding sequence is TGTGCCAGCACCGGACTCGACAGATTTGAAGCTTTCTTT. This sequence encodes CASTGLDRFEAFF.

The V call is TRBV28, the J call TRBJ1-1; D not resolved. Germline CDR1 and CDR2: MDHEN and SYDVKM. This CDR3 contains 12 residues. The ends were cut back, 10 bases at V and 0 bases at J, with 9 bases in the middle. CDR3 DNA sequence: TGTGCCATAGGAGCACTGAACACTGAAGCTTTCTTT. Residues: CAIGALNTEAFF. Full variable domain (missing parts from reference TRBV28 and TRBJ1-1): DVKVTQSSRYLVKRTGEKVFLECVQDMDHENMFWYRQDPGLGLRLIYFSYDVKMKEKGDIPEGYSVSREKKERFSLILESASTNQTSMYLCAIGALNTEAFFGQGTRLTVV.

CDR3 amino acids: CASSQGGDRMNGYTF. The CDR3 DNA sequence: TGCGCCAGCAGCCAAGGCGGAGACCGTATGAATGGCTACACCTTC. The chain uses TRBV4-3 and TRBJ1-2; D remains ambiguous. V was trimmed by 1 base and J by 6 bases, leaving 15 bases between them. The germline gives CDR1 LGHNA, CDR2 YSLEER. This CDR3 is built from 15 residues.

The V and J genes are TRBV9 and TRBJ2-5, with 10 bases that match TRBD1. The CDR3 length is 14 residues. The trim removed 7 bases at V and 5 bases at J, leaving 8 bases unmatched. Germline loops: CDR1 SGDLS, CDR2 YYNGEE. The CDR3 spells CASGDRGPRETQYF. The CDR3 region has the DNA TGTGCCAGCGGAGACAGGGGGCCTCGGGAGACCCAGTACTTC.

This clone showed up just a few times. The chain couples TRBV5-6 to TRBJ1-1; TRBD1 matches at 8 bases. The CDR3 is made up of 12 amino acids. V shed 4 bases, J shed 11 bases, and the junction held 7 bases outside the gene matches. CDR1 and CDR2 (germline): SGHDT, YYEEEE. The CDR3 loop reads CASSQTGVRAFF. Written as DNA, the CDR3 is TGTGCCAGCAGCCAGACAGGGGTTCGGGCTTTCTTT.

CDR3 nucleotides: TGCGCCAGCAGCCAAGGGTTGGGACAGGGCAACGAGCAGTACTTC. Protein product: CASSQGLGQGNEQYF. J is TRBJ2-7 and V is TRBV4-1; TRBD1 matches at 9 bases. J lost 5 bases, V lost 1 base, and 6 bases had no gene match. Per the germline V gene, CDR1 is MGHRA and CDR2 is YSYEKL. The CDR3 runs 15 residues.

The rearrangement joins TRBV7-2 to TRBJ2-3, with TRBD2 matching 9 bases. J lost 4 bases, V lost 5 bases, and 7 bases had no gene match. Germline CDR1 and CDR2: SGHTA and FQGNSA. The CDR3 length is 15 residues. CDR3 region: CASSPSGGWSDTQYF. In nucleotides, the CDR3 is TGTGCCAGCAGCCCCAGCGGGGGGTGGTCAGATACGCAGTATTTT.

The chain has TRBV19 and TRBJ2-6; no reliable D call. V was clipped by 3 bases and J by 1 base, with 7 bases between them. The CDR3 is 15 amino acids. Germline values: CDR1 LNHDA, CDR2 SQIVND (reference sequence). CDR3 loop: CASSIPRSGANVLTF. The CDR3 DNA is TGTGCCAGTAGTATCCCACGGTCTGGGGCCAACGTCCTGACTTTC.